The entry below gives a single TCR beta chain sequence along with its context. Its antigen is undetermined. The data belong to a study of CD8+ T cells in alopecia areata. Germline values: CDR1 SGHAT, CDR2 FQNNGV. The CDR3 sequence is 15 residues long. Trimming pared 0 bases from V and 3 bases from J, leaving 8 bases between. Specified treatment: oral pan-JAK inhibitor, 5-10 mg twice daily. Extracted from the samples, RNA was reverse transcribed into cDNA to serve as the sequencing template. Sequenced by immunoSEQ multiplex PCR; TCRdb stores in-frame clones only, minus some. Of roughly 100,000 clones listed, about 60% are singletons. Study outcomes and limitations: Researchers report lesional scalp, most notably alopecia totalis/universalis, outstripped normal scalp in clonality.

The material was CD8+ T cells sorted from blood, obtained between weeks 55 and 70, from a patient treated with tofacitinib. The sequence came from a human donor with alopecia areata. The chain couples TRBV11-2 to TRBJ2-2; D is unresolved. The chain's CDR3 is CASSLDGTYTGELFF. CDR3 coding DNA: TGTGCCAGCAGCTTAGATGGCACCTACACCGGGGAGCTGTTTTTT.